This T cell receptor beta chain was sequenced in a study of blood T cell repertoires in COVID-19. Background on the study: Donors in the United States, Italy and Spain gave samples during acute or convalescent COVID-19. Sample material is recorded as cDNA or gDNA derived from T cells, B-cell-depleted T cells, or PBMCs.

After removal of 6 bases from V and 4 bases from J, the junction contained 8 bases not matched to a gene. The CDR3 covers 15 residues. Germline CDR1 reads SGHTA; CDR2 reads FQGNSA. The authors' processing: From reference gene primer amplification, estimates of nucleated cell counts were derived. Using immunoSEQ multiplex PCR, the repertoire was profiled, and TCRdb retains in-frame clones only, with some absent. V and J calls and clone size are those listed in that table; D and trimming were worked out from the DNA. This table holds roughly 240,000 clones, approximately 87% found once. Sequences were obtained from peripheral blood. This TCR derives from a man between 60 and 75 years old who had recovered from COVID-19. The chain recombines TRBV7-2 with TRBJ1-2; 10 positions agree with TRBD1. This CDR3 is CASSLMTGGLYGYTF. DNA for the CDR3: TGTGCCAGCAGTTTGATGACAGGGGGCCTCTATGGCTACACCTTC.